These 16 T cell receptor beta chains share one sample of origin, sequenced in a study of blood T cell repertoires in COVID-19. The protocol was immunoSEQ multiplex PCR, while the TCRdb copy is restricted to in-frame clones and leaves out a portion. Among about 50,000 clones, 85% to 90% were seen once, and the ten largest hold more than 2%. The specimen sequenced was peripheral blood. These receptor sequences come from a woman of 80 years or more with COVID-19, enrolled during active disease.

This chain joins TRBV3-1 (or the pseudogene TRBV3-2) and TRBJ1-4; D unclear. Germline CDR1 reads LGHDT; CDR2 reads YNNKEL (reference sequence). This CDR3 comprises 11 residues. V lost 1 base and J 10 bases, leaving 4 bases between the germline ends. In DNA, the CDR3 is TGTGCCAGCAGCCAAGTGCGAAAACTGTTTTTT. Amino acids: CASSQVRKLFF.

A single count supports this clone. The chain recombines TRBV11-2 with TRBJ1-1; D call uncertain. This CDR3 has 16 amino acids. The germline V and J ends were trimmed by 5 bases and 2 bases, with 18 bases remaining between them. Per germline, CDR1 SGHAT and CDR2 FQNNGV. This CDR3 reads CASSPRRTETNTEAFF. The CDR3, as DNA: TGTGCCAGCAGCCCCCGGAGGACGGAAACCAACACTGAAGCTTTCTTT.

The chain uses TRBV5-5 and TRBJ1-1; TRBD1 matches at 7 bases. V shed 3 bases and J 1 base; nucleotides not matched to a gene: 6. The length of the CDR3 is 15 residues. Per germline, CDR1 SGHKS and CDR2 YYEKEE (reference sequence). The CDR3 reads CASSSTDRANTEAFF. The CDR3 DNA is TGTGCCAGCAGCTCCACCGACAGGGCGAACACTGAAGCTTTCTTT. The full variable domain, in which reference TRBV5-5 and TRBJ1-1 provide the parts outside the CDR3, is DAGVTQSPTHLIKTRGQQVTLRCSPISGHKSVSWYQQVLGQGPQFIFQYYEKEERGRGNFPDRFSARQFPNYSSELNVNALLLGDSALYLCASSSTDRANTEAFFGQGTRLTVV.

The chain recombines TRBV7-9 with TRBJ2-7, with 7 bases aligning to TRBD2. CDR1 is SEHNR, CDR2 FQNEAQ, per germline (reference sequence). The CDR3 runs 15 residues. Unmatched junction bases numbered 8, after V lost 1 base and J lost 5 bases. The CDR3 sequence is CASSLGWGGRHEQYF. For the CDR3, the DNA is TGTGCCAGCAGCTTAGGCTGGGGAGGGCGTCACGAGCAGTACTTC.

The rearrangement joins TRBV7-9 to TRBJ2-3; 8 bases fit TRBD1. V dropped 5 bases and J dropped 2; count of bases not matched to a gene: 6. The germline V gene has CDR1 SEHNR and CDR2 FQNEAQ (reference sequence). This CDR3 has 15 amino acids. The CDR3 loop is CASSRQGQDTDTQYF. The DNA for the CDR3 is TGTGCCAGCAGCCGACAGGGGCAGGACACAGATACGCAGTATTTT.

This rearrangement joins TRBV4-1 to TRBJ2-5; no definite D call. V shed 5 bases and J shed 4 bases, with 14 bases lying between them. Germline lookup yields CDR1 MGHRA and CDR2 YSYEKL. The CDR3 sequence is 14 residues long. The CDR3 sequence is CASSAQEVGETQYF. The CDR3 DNA reads TGCGCCAGCAGCGCGCAAGAGGTGGGAGAGACCCAGTACTTC.

The chain employs TRBV5-1 and TRBJ1-2, with D possibly matching TRBD1 (6 bases). The CDR3 extends over 14 amino acids. Per the germline V gene, CDR1 is SGHRS and CDR2 is YFSETQ. The V and J ends lost 0 bases and 8 bases respectively, with 14 bases between them. Written as DNA, the CDR3 is TGCGCCAGCAGCTTGGAAACGGGGGGCGGAGGCTACACCTTC. Translating gives CASSLETGGGGYTF. The full variable domain, with the rest looked up from reference TRBV5-1 and TRBJ1-2, is KAGVTQTPRYLIKTRGQQVTLSCSPISGHRSVSWYQQTPGQGLQFLFEYFSETQRNKGNFPGRFSGRQFSNSRSEMNVSTLELGDSALYLCASSLETGGGGYTFGSGTRLTVV.

The table lists this clone with a few counts. The chain joins TRBV5-4 to TRBJ2-7; possible D gene TRBD2, 5 bases. Germline V CDR1 and CDR2: SGHNT, YYREEE (reference sequence). The germline V and J ends were trimmed by 3 bases and 0 bases, with 10 bases remaining between them. CDR3 size: 14 residues. The CDR3 sequence is CASSSKSGSYEQYF. The CDR3 nucleotides read TGTGCCAGCAGCTCCAAAAGCGGCTCCTACGAGCAGTACTTC.

The chain carries TRBV27 and TRBJ2-1; 10 nucleotides agree with TRBD1. Germline loops: CDR1 MNHEY, CDR2 SMNVEV (reference sequence). V dropped 5 bases and J dropped 3; count of bases not matched to a gene: 13. This CDR3 contains 18 residues. CDR3 nucleotide sequence: TGTGCCAGCAGTCAGAGGGGATGGCGGGACAGGGGCTACAATGAGCAGTTCTTC. Translating it yields CASSQRGWRDRGYNEQFF.

The chain combines TRBV15 with TRBJ2-1, with a weak D call TRBD2 (7 bases). The V end was cut by 1 base, the J end by 2 bases, with 9 bases between. CDR1 is LNHNV, CDR2 YYDKDF, per germline (reference sequence). The length of the CDR3 is 15 residues. The CDR3 spells CATSRGGGAYNEQFF. The CDR3 DNA follows: TGTGCCACCAGCAGAGGAGGGGGGGCCTACAATGAGCAGTTCTTC.

The rearrangement joins TRBV18 to TRBJ2-5; no definite D call. The germline gives CDR1 KGHSH, CDR2 LQKENI. The CDR3 sequence is 14 residues long. Deletions cut 3 bases from V and 2 bases from J, with 10 bases between. The CDR3 bases are TGTGCCAGCTCACCCCCCGGTCCGCAAGAGACCCAGTACTTC. Its protein is CASSPPGPQETQYF.

The V and J genes are TRBV9 and TRBJ2-7, with a tentative D call TRBD2 (7 bases). V was trimmed by 3 bases and J by 0 bases, leaving 22 bases between them. The germline gives CDR1 SGDLS, CDR2 YYNGEE. The CDR3 runs to 18 residues. CDR3 protein: CASSARGGGHLSSYEQYF. The DNA of the CDR3 is TGTGCCAGCAGCGCAAGGGGGGGCGGTCACCTCAGCTCCTACGAGCAGTACTTC. The whole variable domain, filled in from reference TRBV9 and TRBJ2-7, reads DSGVTQTPKHLITATGQRVTLRCSPRSGDLSVYWYQQSLDQGLQFLIQYYNGEERAKGNILERFSAQQFPDLHSELNLSSLELGDSALYFCASSARGGGHLSSYEQYFGPGTRLTVT.

The V call is TRBV5-5, the J call TRBJ1-4; unclear D gene. Trimming cost V 4 bases and J 0 bases, with 10 bases left between them. Germline V CDR1 and CDR2: SGHKS, YYEKEE (reference sequence). The CDR3 consists of 15 residues. CDR3 protein: CASSNGVPTNEKLFF. In DNA form, the CDR3 reads TGTGCCAGCAGCAACGGGGTTCCAACTAATGAAAAACTGTTTTTT. Together with reference TRBV5-5 and TRBJ1-4, the CDR3 gives the full variable domain: DAGVTQSPTHLIKTRGQQVTLRCSPISGHKSVSWYQQVLGQGPQFIFQYYEKEERGRGNFPDRFSARQFPNYSSELNVNALLLGDSALYLCASSNGVPTNEKLFFGSGTQLSVL.

The chain carries TRBV7-9 and TRBJ2-7, with TRBD2 matching 9 bases. Germline loops: CDR1 SEHNR, CDR2 FQNEAQ (reference sequence). CDR3 length: 15 amino acids. V gave up 3 bases and J gave up 3 bases; unmatched junction bases: 6. The CDR3 region is CASSLRSGGVYEQYF. CDR3 nucleotides: TGTGCCAGCAGCTTGCGTAGCGGGGGAGTCTACGAGCAGTACTTC.

In DNA form, the CDR3 reads TGTGCCAGCAGTTCGAAGGAGGACACTGAAGCTTTCTTT. Protein product: CASSSKEDTEAFF. The rearrangement uses TRBV12-3 or TRBV12-4 and TRBJ1-1; D uncertain. Deletions cut 4 bases from V and 3 bases from J, with 9 bases between. The CDR3 runs 13 residues.

The rearrangement uses TRBV18 and TRBJ2-7; D may be TRBD1 (6 bases). The CDR3 is 13 amino acids. V was trimmed by 2 bases and J by 1 base, leaving 6 bases between them. CDR1 KGHSH and CDR2 LQKENI come from the germline V gene. The CDR3, as DNA: TGTGCCAGCTCACCAGACAGGTCCTACGAGCAGTACTTC. Translating it yields CASSPDRSYEQYF.